The clone carrying this T cell receptor (beta chain) showed up just once. What it recognizes is unknown. CDR1 and CDR2 (germline): SGHNT, YYREEE (reference sequence). The CDR3 has 14 residues. V gave up 2 bases and J gave up 1 base, with 9 bases separating them. This sample is drawn from a study of graft-versus-host responses after intestinal transplantation. Overall study findings and caveats: Patients who carried graft-donor T cell macrochimerism also had high graft-versus-host to host-versus-graft clonal ratios in their allografts. Marrow from the recipient contained GvH clones, some of which had appeared first in ileum or blood.

TCRdb keeps only in-frame clones here, not all; method: immunoSEQ multiplex PCR. This table has about 130,000 clones, around nine tenths appearing once. The sequence was obtained from a human donor who received an intestinal transplant. The genes are TRBV5-4 and TRBJ2-5, with D possibly matching TRBD1 (5 bases). The material sequenced was unstimulated CD4+ T cells sorted from spleen or lymph node cells, taken before intestinal transplant. The CDR3 coding sequence is TGTGCCAGCAGCTTAACAGGTCGCCAAGAGACCCAGTACTTC. Its protein is CASSLTGRQETQYF. Using reference TRBV5-4 and TRBJ2-5 for the parts outside the CDR3, the full variable domain is ETGVTQSPTHLIKTRGQQVTLRCSSQSGHNTVSWYQQALGQGPQFIFQYYREEENGRGNFPPRFSGLQFPNYSSELNVNALELDDSALYLCASSLTGRQETQYFGPGTRLLVL.